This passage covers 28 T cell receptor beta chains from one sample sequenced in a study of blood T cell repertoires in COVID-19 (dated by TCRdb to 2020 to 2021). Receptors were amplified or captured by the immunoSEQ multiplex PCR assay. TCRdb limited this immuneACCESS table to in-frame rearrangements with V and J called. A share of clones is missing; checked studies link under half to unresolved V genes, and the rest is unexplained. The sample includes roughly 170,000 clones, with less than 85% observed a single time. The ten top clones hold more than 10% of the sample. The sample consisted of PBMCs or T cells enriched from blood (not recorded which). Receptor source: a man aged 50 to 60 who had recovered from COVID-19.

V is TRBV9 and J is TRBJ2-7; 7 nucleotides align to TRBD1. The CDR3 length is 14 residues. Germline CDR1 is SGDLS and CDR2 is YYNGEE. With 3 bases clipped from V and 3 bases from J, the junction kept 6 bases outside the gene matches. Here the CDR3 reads CASSAGTVNYEQYF. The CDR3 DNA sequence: TGTGCCAGCAGCGCCGGGACAGTTAACTACGAGCAGTACTTC.

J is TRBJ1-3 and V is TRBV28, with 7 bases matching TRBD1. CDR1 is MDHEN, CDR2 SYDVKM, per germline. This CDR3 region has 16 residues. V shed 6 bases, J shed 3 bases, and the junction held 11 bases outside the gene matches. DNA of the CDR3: TGTGCCAGCAGCTCCCCCACAGGGGTCTTTGGAAACACCATATATTTT. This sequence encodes CASSSPTGVFGNTIYF.

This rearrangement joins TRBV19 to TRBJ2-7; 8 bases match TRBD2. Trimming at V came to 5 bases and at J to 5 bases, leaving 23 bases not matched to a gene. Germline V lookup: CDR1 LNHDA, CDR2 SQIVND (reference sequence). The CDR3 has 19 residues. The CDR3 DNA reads TGTGCCAGTAGTTTTAAAGGCGGGACTAGAGGGAAATCGGTCCACGAGCAGTACTTC. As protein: CASSFKGGTRGKSVHEQYF. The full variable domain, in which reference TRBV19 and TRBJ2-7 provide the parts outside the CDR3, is DGGITQSPKYLFRKEGQNVTLSCEQNLNHDAMYWYRQDPGQGLRLIYYSQIVNDFQKGDIAEGYSVSREKKESFPLTVTSAQKNPTAFYLCASSFKGGTRGKSVHEQYFGPGTRLTVT.

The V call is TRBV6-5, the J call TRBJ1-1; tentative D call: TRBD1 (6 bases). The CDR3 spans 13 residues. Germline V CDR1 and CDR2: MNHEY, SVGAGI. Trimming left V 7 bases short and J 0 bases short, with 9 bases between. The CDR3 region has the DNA TGTGCCAGCACACAGGGAGTGAACACTGAAGCTTTCTTT. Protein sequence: CASTQGVNTEAFF.

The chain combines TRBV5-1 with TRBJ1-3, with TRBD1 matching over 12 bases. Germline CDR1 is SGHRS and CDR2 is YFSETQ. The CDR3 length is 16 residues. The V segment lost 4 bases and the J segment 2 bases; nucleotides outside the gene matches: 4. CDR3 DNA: TGCGCCAGCAGCGTGGGACAGGGGGCCGCTGGAAACACCATATATTTT. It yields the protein CASSVGQGAAGNTIYF.

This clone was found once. This chain's CDR3 is CASSYYPGGPPDTQYF. CDR3 bases: TGTGCCAGCAGTTATTATCCGGGGGGGCCGCCGGATACGCAGTATTTT. This chain joins TRBV27 and TRBJ2-3, with 8 nucleotides matching TRBD2. Germline V gene data show CDR1 as MNHEY and CDR2 as SMNVEV (reference sequence). This CDR3 is 16 amino acids long. Trimming at V came to 4 bases and at J to 6 bases, leaving 12 bases not matched to a gene.

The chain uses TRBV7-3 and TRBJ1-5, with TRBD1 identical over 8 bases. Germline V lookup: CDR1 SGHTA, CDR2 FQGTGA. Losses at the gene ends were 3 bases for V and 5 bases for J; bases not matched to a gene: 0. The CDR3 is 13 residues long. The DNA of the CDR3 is TGTGCCAGCAGCTTGGACAGGGATCAGCCCCAGCATTTT. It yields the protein CASSLDRDQPQHF.

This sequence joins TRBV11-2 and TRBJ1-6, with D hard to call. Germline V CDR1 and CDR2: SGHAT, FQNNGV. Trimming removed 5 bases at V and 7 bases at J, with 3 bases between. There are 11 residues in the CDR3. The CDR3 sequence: CASSQNSPLHF. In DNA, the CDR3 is TGTGCCAGCAGCCAAAATTCACCCCTCCACTTT.

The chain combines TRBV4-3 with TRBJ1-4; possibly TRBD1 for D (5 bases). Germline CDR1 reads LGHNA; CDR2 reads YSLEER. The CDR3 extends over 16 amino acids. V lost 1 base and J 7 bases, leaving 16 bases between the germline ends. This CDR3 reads CASSQGAPGGGEKLFF. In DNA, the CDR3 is TGCGCCAGCAGCCAAGGGGCGCCGGGGGGAGGTGAAAAACTGTTTTTT.

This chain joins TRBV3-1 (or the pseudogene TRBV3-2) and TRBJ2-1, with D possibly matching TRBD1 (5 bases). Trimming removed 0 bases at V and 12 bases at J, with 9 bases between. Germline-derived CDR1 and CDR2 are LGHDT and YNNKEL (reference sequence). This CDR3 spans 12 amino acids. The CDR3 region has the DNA TGTGCCAGCAGCCAAGACAGGGTGGGGCAGTTCTTC. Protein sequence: CASSQDRVGQFF.

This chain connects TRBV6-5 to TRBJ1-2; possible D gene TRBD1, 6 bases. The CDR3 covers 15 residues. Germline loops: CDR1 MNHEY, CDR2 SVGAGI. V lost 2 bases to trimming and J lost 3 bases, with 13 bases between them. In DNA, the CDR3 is TGTGCCAGCAGTTACCTCGCTGGGGGCGACTATGGCTACACCTTC. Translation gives CASSYLAGGDYGYTF.

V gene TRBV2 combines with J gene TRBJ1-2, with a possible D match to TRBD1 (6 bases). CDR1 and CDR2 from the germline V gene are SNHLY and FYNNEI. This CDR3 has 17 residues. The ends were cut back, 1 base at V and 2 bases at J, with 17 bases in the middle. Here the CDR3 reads CASSEVVWGLWNYGYTF. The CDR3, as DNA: TGTGCCAGCAGTGAAGTGGTCTGGGGGCTGTGGAACTATGGCTACACCTTC. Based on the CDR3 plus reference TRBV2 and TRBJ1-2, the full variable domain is EPEVTQTPSHQVTQMGQEVILRCVPISNHLYFYWYRQILGQKVEFLVSFYNNEISEKSEIFDDQFSVERPDGSNFTLKIRSTKLEDSAMYFCASSEVVWGLWNYGYTFGSGTRLTVV.

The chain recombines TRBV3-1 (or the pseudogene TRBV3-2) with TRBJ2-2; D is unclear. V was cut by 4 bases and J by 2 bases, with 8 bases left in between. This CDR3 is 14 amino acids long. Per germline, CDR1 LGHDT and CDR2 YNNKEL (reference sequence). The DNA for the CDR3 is TGTGCCAGCAGCCGATTTACTAACACCGGGGAGCTGTTTTTT. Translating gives CASSRFTNTGELFF.

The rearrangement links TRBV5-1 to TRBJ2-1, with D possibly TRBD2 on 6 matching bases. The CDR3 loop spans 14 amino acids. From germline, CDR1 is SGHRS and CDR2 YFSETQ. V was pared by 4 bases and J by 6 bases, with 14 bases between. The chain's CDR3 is CASSAGGGINEQFF. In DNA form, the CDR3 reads TGCGCCAGCAGCGCCGGTGGCGGGATCAATGAGCAGTTCTTC.

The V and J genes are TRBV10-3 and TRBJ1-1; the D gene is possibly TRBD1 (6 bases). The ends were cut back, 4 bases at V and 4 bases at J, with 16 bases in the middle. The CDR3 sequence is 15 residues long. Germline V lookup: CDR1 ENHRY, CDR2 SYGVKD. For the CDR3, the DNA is TGTGCCATCAGTGTCCGGACAGACCAGGCCACTGAAGCTTTCTTT. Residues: CAISVRTDQATEAFF.

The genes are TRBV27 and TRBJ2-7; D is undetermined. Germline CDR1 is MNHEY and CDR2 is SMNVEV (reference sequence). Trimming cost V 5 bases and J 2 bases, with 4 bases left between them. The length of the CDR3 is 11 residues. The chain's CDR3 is CASSLAYEQYF. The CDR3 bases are TGTGCCAGCAGTCTCGCCTACGAGCAGTACTTC.

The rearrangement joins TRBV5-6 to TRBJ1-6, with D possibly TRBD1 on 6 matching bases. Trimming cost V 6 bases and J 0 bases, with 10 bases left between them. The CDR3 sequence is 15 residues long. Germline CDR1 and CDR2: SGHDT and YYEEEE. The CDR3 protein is CASTQGSSYNSPLHF. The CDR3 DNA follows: TGTGCCAGCACCCAGGGGAGCTCCTATAATTCACCCCTCCACTTT.

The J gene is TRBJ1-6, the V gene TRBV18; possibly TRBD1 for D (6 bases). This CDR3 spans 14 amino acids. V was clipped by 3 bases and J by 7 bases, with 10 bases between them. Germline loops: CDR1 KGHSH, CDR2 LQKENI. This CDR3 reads CASSPGGGNSPLHF. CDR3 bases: TGTGCCAGCTCACCGGGAGGGGGGAATTCACCCCTCCACTTT.

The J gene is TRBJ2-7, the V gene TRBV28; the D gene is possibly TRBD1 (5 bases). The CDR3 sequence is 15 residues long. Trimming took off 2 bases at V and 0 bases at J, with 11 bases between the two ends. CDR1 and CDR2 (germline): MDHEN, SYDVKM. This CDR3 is CASSLTGASSYEQYF. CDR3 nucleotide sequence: TGTGCCAGCAGTTTAACAGGAGCTAGCTCCTACGAGCAGTACTTC. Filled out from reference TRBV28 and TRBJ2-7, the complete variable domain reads DVKVTQSSRYLVKRTGEKVFLECVQDMDHENMFWYRQDPGLGLRLIYFSYDVKMKEKGDIPEGYSVSREKKERFSLILESASTNQTSMYLCASSLTGASSYEQYFGPGTRLTVT.

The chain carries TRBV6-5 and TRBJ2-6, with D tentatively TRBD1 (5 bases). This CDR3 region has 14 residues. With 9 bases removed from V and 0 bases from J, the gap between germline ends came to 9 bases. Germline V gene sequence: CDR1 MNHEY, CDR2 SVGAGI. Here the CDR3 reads CASKQDSGANVLTF. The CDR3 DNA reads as TGTGCCAGTAAACAGGACTCTGGGGCCAACGTCCTGACTTTC.

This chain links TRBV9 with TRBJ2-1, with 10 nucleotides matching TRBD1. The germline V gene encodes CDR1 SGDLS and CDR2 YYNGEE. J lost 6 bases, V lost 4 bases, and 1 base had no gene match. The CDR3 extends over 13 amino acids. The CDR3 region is CASSRDRGNEQFF. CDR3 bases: TGTGCCAGCAGCCGGGACAGGGGCAATGAGCAGTTCTTC.

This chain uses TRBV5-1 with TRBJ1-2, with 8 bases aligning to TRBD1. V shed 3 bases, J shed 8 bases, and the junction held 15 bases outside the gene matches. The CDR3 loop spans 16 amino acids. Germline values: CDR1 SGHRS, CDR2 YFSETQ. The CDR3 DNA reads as TGCGCCAGCAGCTGGGTTTCAGGGGGCGCCTCAGACGGCTACACCTTC. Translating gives CASSWVSGGASDGYTF.

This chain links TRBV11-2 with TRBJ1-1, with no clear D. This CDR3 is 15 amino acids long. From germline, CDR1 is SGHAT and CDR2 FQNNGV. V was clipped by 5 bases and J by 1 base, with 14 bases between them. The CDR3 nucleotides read TGTGCCAGCAGCCGAATCACGGCGGGGAACACTGAAGCTTTCTTT. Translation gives CASSRITAGNTEAFF. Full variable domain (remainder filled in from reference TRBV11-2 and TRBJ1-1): EAGVAQSPRYKIIEKRQSVAFWCNPISGHATLYWYQQILGQGPKLLIQFQNNGVVDDSQLPKDRFSAERLKGVDSTLKIQPAKLEDSAVYLCASSRITAGNTEAFFGQGTRLTVV.

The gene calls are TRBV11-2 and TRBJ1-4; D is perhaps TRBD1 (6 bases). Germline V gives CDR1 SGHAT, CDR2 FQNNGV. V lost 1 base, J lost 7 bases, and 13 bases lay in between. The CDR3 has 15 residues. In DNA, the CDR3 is TGTGCCAGCAGCTTAGGGATACTAGGGGGTGAAAAACTGTTTTTT. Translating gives CASSLGILGGEKLFF.

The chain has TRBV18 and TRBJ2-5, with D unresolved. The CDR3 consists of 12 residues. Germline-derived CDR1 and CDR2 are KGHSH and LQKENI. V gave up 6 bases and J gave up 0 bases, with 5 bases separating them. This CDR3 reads CASSPYQETQYF. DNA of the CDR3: TGTGCCAGCTCCCCGTACCAAGAGACCCAGTACTTC.

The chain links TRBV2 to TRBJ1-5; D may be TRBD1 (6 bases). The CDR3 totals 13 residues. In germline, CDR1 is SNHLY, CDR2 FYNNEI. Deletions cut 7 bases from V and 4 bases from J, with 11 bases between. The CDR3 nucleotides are TGTGCCAGCACACAGGGAGAAAATCAGCCCCAGCATTTT. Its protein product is CASTQGENQPQHF.

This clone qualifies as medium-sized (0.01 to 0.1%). The CDR3 region is CASSQQEGNTGELFF. CDR3 DNA sequence: TGTGCCAGCAGCCAGCAGGAGGGGAACACCGGGGAGCTGTTTTTT. The chain recombines TRBV4-2 with TRBJ2-2, with D perhaps TRBD2 (6 bases). The CDR3 is made up of 15 amino acids. The V gene's germline CDR1 is LGHNA and CDR2 YNFKEQ. Trimming took off 3 bases at V and 1 base at J, with 9 bases between the two ends.

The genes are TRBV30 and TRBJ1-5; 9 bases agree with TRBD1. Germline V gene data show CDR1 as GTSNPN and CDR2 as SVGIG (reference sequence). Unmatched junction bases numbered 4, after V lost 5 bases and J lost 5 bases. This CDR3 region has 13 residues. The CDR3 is CAWDRGIDQPQHF. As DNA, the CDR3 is TGTGCCTGGGACAGGGGGATCGATCAGCCCCAGCATTTT.